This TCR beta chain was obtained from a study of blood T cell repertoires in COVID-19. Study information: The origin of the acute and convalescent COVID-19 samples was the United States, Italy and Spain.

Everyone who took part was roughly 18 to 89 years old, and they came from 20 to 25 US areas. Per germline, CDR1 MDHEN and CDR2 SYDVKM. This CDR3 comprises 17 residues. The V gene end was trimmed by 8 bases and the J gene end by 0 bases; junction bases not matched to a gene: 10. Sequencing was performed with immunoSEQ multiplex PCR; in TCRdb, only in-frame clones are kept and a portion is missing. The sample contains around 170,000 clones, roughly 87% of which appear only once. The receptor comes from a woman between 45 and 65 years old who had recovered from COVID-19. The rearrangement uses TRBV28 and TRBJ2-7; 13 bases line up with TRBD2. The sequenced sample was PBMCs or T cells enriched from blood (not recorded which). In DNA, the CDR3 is TGTGCCAGCCCCCCGGGACTAGCGGGGATTAGCTCCTACGAGCAGTACTTC. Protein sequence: CASPPGLAGISSYEQYF. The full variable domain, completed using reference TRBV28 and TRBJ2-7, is DVKVTQSSRYLVKRTGEKVFLECVQDMDHENMFWYRQDPGLGLRLIYFSYDVKMKEKGDIPEGYSVSREKKERFSLILESASTNQTSMYLCASPPGLAGISSYEQYFGPGTRLTVT.